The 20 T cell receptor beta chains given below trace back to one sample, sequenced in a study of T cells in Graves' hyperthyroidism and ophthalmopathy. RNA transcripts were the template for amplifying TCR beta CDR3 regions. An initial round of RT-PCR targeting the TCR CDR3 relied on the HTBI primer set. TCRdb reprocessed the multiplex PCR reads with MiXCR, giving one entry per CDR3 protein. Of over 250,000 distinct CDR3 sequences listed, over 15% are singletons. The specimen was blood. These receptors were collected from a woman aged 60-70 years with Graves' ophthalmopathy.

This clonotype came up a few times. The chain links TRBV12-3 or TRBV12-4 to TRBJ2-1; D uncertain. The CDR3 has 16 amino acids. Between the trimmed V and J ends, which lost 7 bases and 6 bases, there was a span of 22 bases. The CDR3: CASTNPWNLRVNEQFF. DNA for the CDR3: TGTGCCAGCACTAATCCATGGAACCTTCGGGTCAATGAGCAGTTCTTC.

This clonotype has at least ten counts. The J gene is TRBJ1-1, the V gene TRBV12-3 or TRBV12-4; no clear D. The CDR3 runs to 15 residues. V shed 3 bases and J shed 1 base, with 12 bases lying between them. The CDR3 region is CASSFPRNSNTEAFF. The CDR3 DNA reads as TGTGCCAGCAGTTTCCCCCGCAACTCGAACACTGAAGCTTTCTTT.

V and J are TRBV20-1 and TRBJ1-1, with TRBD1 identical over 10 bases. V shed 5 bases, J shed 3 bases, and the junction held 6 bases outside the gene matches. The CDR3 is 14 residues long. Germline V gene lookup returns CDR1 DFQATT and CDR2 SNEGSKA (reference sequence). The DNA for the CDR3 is TGCAGTGCTCAGGACAGGGGGACGGACACTGAAGCTTTCTTT. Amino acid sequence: CSAQDRGTDTEAFF.

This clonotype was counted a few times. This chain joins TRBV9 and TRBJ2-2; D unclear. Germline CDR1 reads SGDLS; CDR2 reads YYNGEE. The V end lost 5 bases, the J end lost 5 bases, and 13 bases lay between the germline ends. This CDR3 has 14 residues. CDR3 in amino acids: CASSAQFQTGELFF. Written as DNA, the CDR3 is TGTGCCAGCAGTGCACAGTTTCAGACCGGGGAGCTGTTTTTT.

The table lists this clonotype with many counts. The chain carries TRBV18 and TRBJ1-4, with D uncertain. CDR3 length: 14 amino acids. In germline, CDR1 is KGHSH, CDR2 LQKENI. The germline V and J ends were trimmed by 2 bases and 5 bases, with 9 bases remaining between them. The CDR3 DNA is TGTGCCAGCTCACCAAGCTCCCTCAATGAAAAACTGTTTTTT. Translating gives CASSPSSLNEKLFF.

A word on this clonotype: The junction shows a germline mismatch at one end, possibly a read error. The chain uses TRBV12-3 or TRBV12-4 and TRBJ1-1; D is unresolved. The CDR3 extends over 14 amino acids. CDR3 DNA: TGTGCCAGCAGTTTCGACACGATGAACACTGACGCTTTCTTT. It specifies CASSFDTMNTDAFF.

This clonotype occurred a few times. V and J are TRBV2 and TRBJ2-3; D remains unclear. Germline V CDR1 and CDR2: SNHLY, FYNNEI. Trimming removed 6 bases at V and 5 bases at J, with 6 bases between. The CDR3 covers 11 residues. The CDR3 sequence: CASRIQDTQYF. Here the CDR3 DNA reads TGTGCCAGCAGGATTCAAGATACGCAGTATTTT.

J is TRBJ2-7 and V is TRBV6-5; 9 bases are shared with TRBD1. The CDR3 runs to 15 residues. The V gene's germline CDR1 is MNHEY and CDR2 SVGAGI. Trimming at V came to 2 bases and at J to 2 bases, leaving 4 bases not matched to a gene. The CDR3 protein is CASSYAGQGTYEQYF. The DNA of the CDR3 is TGTGCCAGCAGTTACGCGGGACAGGGCACCTACGAGCAGTACTTC.

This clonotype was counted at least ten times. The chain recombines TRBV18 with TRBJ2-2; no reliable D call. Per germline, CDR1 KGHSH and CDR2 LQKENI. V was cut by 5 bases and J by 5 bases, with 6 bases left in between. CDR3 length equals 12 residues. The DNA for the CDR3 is TGTGCCAGCTCAACAACAACCGGGGAGCTGTTTTTT. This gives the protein CASSTTTGELFF.

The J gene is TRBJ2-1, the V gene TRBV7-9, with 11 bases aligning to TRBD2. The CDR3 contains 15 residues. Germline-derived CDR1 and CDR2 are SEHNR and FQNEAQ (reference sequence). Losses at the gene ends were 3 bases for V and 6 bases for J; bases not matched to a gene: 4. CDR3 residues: CASSFIAGGTNEQFF. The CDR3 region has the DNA TGTGCCAGCAGCTTCATAGCGGGAGGGACCAATGAGCAGTTCTTC. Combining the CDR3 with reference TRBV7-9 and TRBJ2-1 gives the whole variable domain DTGVSQNPRHKITKRGQNVTFRCDPISEHNRLYWYRQTLGQGPEFLTYFQNEAQLEKSRLLSDRFSAERPKGSFSTLEIQRTEQGDSAMYLCASSFIAGGTNEQFFGPGTRLTVL.

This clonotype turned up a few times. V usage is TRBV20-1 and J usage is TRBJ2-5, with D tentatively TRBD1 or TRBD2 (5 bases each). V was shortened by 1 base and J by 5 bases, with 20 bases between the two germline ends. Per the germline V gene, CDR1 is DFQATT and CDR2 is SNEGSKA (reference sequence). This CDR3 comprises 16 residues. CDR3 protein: CSARAPGAGDGETQYF. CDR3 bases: TGCAGTGCTAGAGCCCCCGGGGCCGGGGACGGGGAGACCCAGTACTTC.

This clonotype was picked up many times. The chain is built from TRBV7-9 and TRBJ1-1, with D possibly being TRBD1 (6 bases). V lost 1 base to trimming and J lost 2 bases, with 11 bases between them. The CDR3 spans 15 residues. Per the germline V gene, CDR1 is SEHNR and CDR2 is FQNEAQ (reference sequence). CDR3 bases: TGTGCCAGCAGCTTAGGGGGACACACTAACACTGAAGCTTTCTTT. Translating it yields CASSLGGHTNTEAFF.

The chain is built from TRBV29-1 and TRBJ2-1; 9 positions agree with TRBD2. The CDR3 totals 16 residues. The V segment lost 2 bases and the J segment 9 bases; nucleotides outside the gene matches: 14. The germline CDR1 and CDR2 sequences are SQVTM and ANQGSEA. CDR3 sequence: CSVEIGGSGRSGEQFF. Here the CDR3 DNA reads TGCAGCGTTGAAATAGGGGGTAGCGGGAGATCTGGTGAGCAGTTCTTC.

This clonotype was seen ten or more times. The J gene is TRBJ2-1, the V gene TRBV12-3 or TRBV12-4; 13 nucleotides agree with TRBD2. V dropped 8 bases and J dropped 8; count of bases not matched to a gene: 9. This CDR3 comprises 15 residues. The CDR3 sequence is CASPPLAGGGDEQFF. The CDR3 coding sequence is TGTGCCAGCCCCCCACTAGCGGGAGGGGGCGATGAGCAGTTCTTC.

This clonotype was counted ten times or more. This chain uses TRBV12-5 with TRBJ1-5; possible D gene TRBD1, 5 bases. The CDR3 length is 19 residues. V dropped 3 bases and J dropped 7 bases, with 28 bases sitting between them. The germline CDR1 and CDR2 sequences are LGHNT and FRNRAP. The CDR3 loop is CASGLGPSGNGGAGQPQHF. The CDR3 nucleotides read TGTGCTAGTGGTTTAGGACCCTCGGGGAACGGGGGAGCTGGGCAGCCCCAGCATTTT.

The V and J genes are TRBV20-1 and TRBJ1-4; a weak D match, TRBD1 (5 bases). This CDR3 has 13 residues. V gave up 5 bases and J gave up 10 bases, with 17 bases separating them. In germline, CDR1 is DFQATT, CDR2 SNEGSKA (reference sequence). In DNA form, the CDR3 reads TGCAGTGCTGTCGAAGGGGCAGGGAGAAAACTGTTTTTT. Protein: CSAVEGAGRKLFF.

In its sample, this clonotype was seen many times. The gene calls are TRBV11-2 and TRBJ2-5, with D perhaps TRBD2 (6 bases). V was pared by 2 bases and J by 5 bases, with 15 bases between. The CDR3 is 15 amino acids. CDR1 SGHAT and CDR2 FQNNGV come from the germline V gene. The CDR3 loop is CASSLMGGVGETQYF. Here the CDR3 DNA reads TGTGCCAGCAGCTTAATGGGGGGAGTTGGGGAGACCCAGTACTTC.

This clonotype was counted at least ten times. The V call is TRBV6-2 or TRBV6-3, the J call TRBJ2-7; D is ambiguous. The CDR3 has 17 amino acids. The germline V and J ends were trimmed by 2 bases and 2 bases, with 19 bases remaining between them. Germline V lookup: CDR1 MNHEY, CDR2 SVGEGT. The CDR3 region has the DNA TGTGCCAGCAGTTACCCGGTTGGTGGAGCTGAGGCCTACGAGCAGTACTTC. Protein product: CASSYPVGGAEAYEQYF.

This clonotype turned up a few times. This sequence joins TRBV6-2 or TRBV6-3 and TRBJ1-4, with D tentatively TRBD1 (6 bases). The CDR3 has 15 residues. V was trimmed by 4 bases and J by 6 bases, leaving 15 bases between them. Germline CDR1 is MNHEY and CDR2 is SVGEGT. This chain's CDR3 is CASSFRTEGDEKLFF. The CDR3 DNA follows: TGTGCCAGCAGTTTCCGGACAGAGGGGGATGAAAAACTGTTTTTT.

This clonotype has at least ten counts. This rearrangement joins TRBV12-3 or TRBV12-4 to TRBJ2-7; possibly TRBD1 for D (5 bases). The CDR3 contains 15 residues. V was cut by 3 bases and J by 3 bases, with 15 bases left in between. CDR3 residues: CASSFSTGDLYEQYF. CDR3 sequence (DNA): TGTGCCAGCAGTTTTAGTACAGGAGACCTCTACGAGCAGTACTTC.